Listed below are T cell receptor beta chains from one sample, sequenced in a study of T-cell reconstitution after alpha-beta-depleted transplantation in children. MiXCR, applied by TCRdb to the PCR reads, yields one record per CDR3 protein. The sample consists of 600,000 to 700,000 distinct CDR3 sequences, roughly 17% of them appearing once. This sample comprised PBMCs from the stem cell graft donor, obtained from the stem cell graft. These receptors were collected from a human donor who donated a stem cell graft to a child with acute myeloid leukemia. The CDR3 runs from the conserved cysteine through the conserved F or W. The D gene is left open where the match is weak. The size of a clone is reported for some rows only, either as once, few or many, or as a class for expanded clones.

j_call: TRBJ1-6
v_call: TRBV7-2
d_call: -
cdr3_length: 13
clone_size: many
cdr3_nt: TGTGCCAGCAGCCCCCAGCCGAATTCACCCCTCCACTTT
cdr3_aa: CASSPQPNSPLHF

j_call: TRBJ2-2
v_call: TRBV4-3
d_call: TRBD1
cdr3_length: 15
clone_size: -
cdr3_nt: TGCGCCAGCAGCCAAGAAACAGGGGGCACCGGGGAGCTGTTTTTT
cdr3_aa: CASSQETGGTGELFF

j_call: TRBJ1-5
v_call: TRBV20-1
d_call: -
cdr3_length: 15
clone_size: many
cdr3_nt: TGCAGTGCTAGAGTCGGTGGGGCACGCGGTCAGCCCCAGCATTTT
cdr3_aa: CSARVGGARGQPQHF

j_call: TRBJ2-3
v_call: TRBV6-5
d_call: -
cdr3_length: 15
clone_size: few
cdr3_nt: TGTGCCAGCAGTTACTCATTAGCGCCTACAGATACGCAGTATTTT
cdr3_aa: CASSYSLAPTDTQYF

j_call: TRBJ1-5
v_call: TRBV6-5
d_call: -
cdr3_length: 16
clone_size: -
cdr3_nt: TGTGCCAGCAGTTTTAGAACCCCTGCGAGCAATCAGCCCCAGCATTTT
cdr3_aa: CASSFRTPASNQPQHF

j_call: TRBJ1-2
v_call: TRBV4-3
d_call: -
cdr3_length: 14
clone_size: few
cdr3_nt: TGCGCCAGCAGCCCAATGACAGGTCGCTATGGCTACACCTTC
cdr3_aa: CASSPMTGRYGYTF

j_call: TRBJ2-7
v_call: TRBV7-2
d_call: -
cdr3_length: 15
clone_size: few
cdr3_nt: TGTGCCAGCAGCTTAGCGGGCGGGCGCGGCGACGAGCAGTACTTC
cdr3_aa: CASSLAGGRGDEQYF

j_call: TRBJ2-3
v_call: TRBV29-1
d_call: TRBD1
cdr3_length: 15
clone_size: -
cdr3_nt: TGCAGCCTCACCCGCAACCGGGACAGGGACGATACGCAGTATTTT
cdr3_aa: CSLTRNRDRDDTQYF

j_call: TRBJ1-5
v_call: TRBV9
d_call: -
cdr3_length: 15
clone_size: many
cdr3_nt: TGTGCCAGCAGCGTAGGCGGAAATAGCAATCAGCCCCAGCATTTT
cdr3_aa: CASSVGGNSNQPQHF

j_call: TRBJ1-1
v_call: TRBV9
d_call: -
cdr3_length: 17
clone_size: few
cdr3_nt: TGTGCCAGCAGCCAAAGGGGGGACCCCCTTGCGAACACTGAAGCTTTCTTT
cdr3_aa: CASSQRGDPLANTEAFF

j_call: TRBJ2-1
v_call: TRBV29-1
d_call: TRBD2
cdr3_length: 17
clone_size: many
cdr3_nt: TGCAGCGTTGACGGGCTGACTAGCGGGGGGGCGGCCAATGAGCAGTTCTTC
cdr3_aa: CSVDGLTSGGAANEQFF

j_call: TRBJ2-3
v_call: TRBV12-3/TRBV12-4
d_call: TRBD2
cdr3_length: 15
clone_size: few
cdr3_nt: TGTGCCAGCAGCCTAGCGGGGGGGCTGACAGATACGCAGTATTTT
cdr3_aa: CASSLAGGLTDTQYF

j_call: TRBJ1-1
v_call: TRBV5-1
d_call: -
cdr3_length: 14
clone_size: few
cdr3_nt: TGCGCCAGCAGCAGACAGGAGATGAACACTGAAGCTTTCTTT
cdr3_aa: CASSRQEMNTEAFF

j_call: TRBJ2-1
v_call: TRBV5-6
d_call: TRBD1
cdr3_length: 15
clone_size: -
cdr3_nt: TGTGCCAGCAGACCTACAGGGGGACAGTACAATGAGCAGTTCTTC
cdr3_aa: CASRPTGGQYNEQFF

j_call: TRBJ2-7
v_call: TRBV2
d_call: TRBD2
cdr3_length: 13
clone_size: few
cdr3_nt: TGTGCCAGCAGTGGGGGGACTAGTTCCAAGCAGCACTTC
cdr3_aa: CASSGGTSSKQHF

j_call: TRBJ1-1
v_call: TRBV7-9
d_call: TRBD1
cdr3_length: 17
clone_size: few
cdr3_nt: TGTGCCAGCAGCTCGGAGGGGGCACAGGGTGAGTTCACTGAAGCTTTCTTT
cdr3_aa: CASSSEGAQGEFTEAFF

j_call: TRBJ2-1
v_call: TRBV5-1
d_call: -
cdr3_length: 15
clone_size: -
cdr3_nt: TGCGCCAGCAGCCCCCTCCCGTTACAGGGCAATGAGCAGTTCTTC
cdr3_aa: CASSPLPLQGNEQFF

j_call: TRBJ2-2
v_call: TRBV24-1
d_call: -
cdr3_length: 12
clone_size: -
cdr3_nt: TGTGCCACCAGTGATTGGGACGGGGAGCTGTTTTTT
cdr3_aa: CATSDWDGELFF

j_call: TRBJ2-5
v_call: TRBV29-1
d_call: -
cdr3_length: 12
clone_size: many
cdr3_nt: TGCAGCGTAGACTGGCTACAAGAGACCCAGTACTTC
cdr3_aa: CSVDWLQETQYF

j_call: TRBJ1-2
v_call: TRBV25-1
d_call: -
cdr3_length: 11
clone_size: few
cdr3_nt: TGTGCCAGCAATTTGAGGGGTAGCTACACCTTC
cdr3_aa: CASNLRGSYTF

j_call: TRBJ2-3
v_call: TRBV20-1
d_call: -
cdr3_length: 13
clone_size: -
cdr3_nt: TGCAGTGCTAGAGAAACTAGGGAAGATACGCAGTATTTT
cdr3_aa: CSARETREDTQYF

j_call: TRBJ2-5
v_call: TRBV5-6
d_call: TRBD2
cdr3_length: 16
clone_size: few
cdr3_nt: TGTGCCAGCAGCTTCGTGACTAGCGGGGGCTCCGGGACCCAGTACTTC
cdr3_aa: CASSFVTSGGSGTQYF

j_call: TRBJ2-7
v_call: TRBV5-6
d_call: TRBD2
cdr3_length: 14
clone_size: many
cdr3_nt: TGTGCCAGCAGCTTGGGGGGACTACCCTACGAGCAGTACTTC
cdr3_aa: CASSLGGLPYEQYF

j_call: TRBJ1-3
v_call: TRBV12-3/TRBV12-4
d_call: -
cdr3_length: 17
clone_size: once
cdr3_nt: TGTGCCAGCAGTTTTCTATATTACGTGGGCAGTGGAAACACCATATATTTT
cdr3_aa: CASSFLYYVGSGNTIYF

j_call: TRBJ1-3
v_call: TRBV7-2
d_call: -
cdr3_length: 15
clone_size: -
cdr3_nt: TGTGCCAGCAGCTTAGAACCAGGGGCCCGAAACACCATATATTTT
cdr3_aa: CASSLEPGARNTIYF

j_call: TRBJ2-5
v_call: TRBV30
d_call: -
cdr3_length: 12
clone_size: few
cdr3_nt: TGTGCCTGGAGTCACCCCCGAGGGACCCAGTACTTC
cdr3_aa: CAWSHPRGTQYF

j_call: TRBJ1-2
v_call: TRBV7-6
d_call: -
cdr3_length: 12
clone_size: -
cdr3_nt: TGTGCCAGCAGCTTACGGGGGGCTGGCTACACCTTC
cdr3_aa: CASSLRGAGYTF

j_call: TRBJ1-1
v_call: TRBV5-1
d_call: -
cdr3_length: 15
clone_size: few
cdr3_nt: TGCGCCAGCAGCCCCTGGGGCAATACGAACACTGAAGCTTTCTTT
cdr3_aa: CASSPWGNTNTEAFF

j_call: TRBJ2-5
v_call: TRBV20-1
d_call: -
cdr3_length: 12
clone_size: -
cdr3_nt: TGCAGTGCTAGTCCCGGGAAAGAGACCCAGTACTTC
cdr3_aa: CSASPGKETQYF

j_call: TRBJ1-1
v_call: TRBV20-1
d_call: TRBD1
cdr3_length: 14
clone_size: many
cdr3_nt: TGCAGTGCTAGAGATGGACAGGGGCGGACTGAAGCTTTCTTT
cdr3_aa: CSARDGQGRTEAFF

j_call: TRBJ1-5
v_call: TRBV29-1
d_call: -
cdr3_length: 14
clone_size: many
cdr3_nt: TGCAGCGTTGAAGCGGCCAGAGATAATCAGCCCCAGCATTTT
cdr3_aa: CSVEAARDNQPQHF

j_call: TRBJ2-7
v_call: TRBV21-1
d_call: -
cdr3_length: 15
clone_size: -
cdr3_nt: TGTGCCAGCAGCAAAGCGCCCGGGGGCGACTACGAGCAGTACTTC
cdr3_aa: CASSKAPGGDYEQYF

j_call: TRBJ2-7
v_call: TRBV20-1
d_call: -
cdr3_length: 13
clone_size: many
cdr3_nt: TGCAGTGCAACCGGGACATTACCCTACGAGCAGTACTTC
cdr3_aa: CSATGTLPYEQYF

j_call: TRBJ1-2
v_call: TRBV5-4
d_call: -
cdr3_length: 11
clone_size: few
cdr3_nt: TGTGCCAGCAGCTTGGAACGATGGCACACCTTC
cdr3_aa: CASSLERWHTF

j_call: TRBJ2-3
v_call: TRBV4-3
d_call: TRBD1
cdr3_length: 17
clone_size: -
cdr3_nt: TGCGCCAGCAGCCAAGGCCCGGGACAGGGGGTCACAGATACGCAGTATTTT
cdr3_aa: CASSQGPGQGVTDTQYF

j_call: TRBJ2-2
v_call: TRBV20-1
d_call: TRBD1
cdr3_length: 21
clone_size: many
cdr3_nt: TGCAGTGCTAGCCCGACCCCGGGACAGGCGGTGAAGGCGCGAAACACCGGGGAGCTGTTTTTT
cdr3_aa: CSASPTPGQAVKARNTGELFF

j_call: TRBJ2-5
v_call: TRBV28
d_call: TRBD2
cdr3_length: 15
clone_size: -
cdr3_nt: TGTGCCAGCAGATCCAAGCGGGGGGGCCTAGTGGCCCAGTACTTC
cdr3_aa: CASRSKRGGLVAQYF

j_call: TRBJ2-7
v_call: TRBV12-3/TRBV12-4
d_call: -
cdr3_length: 13
clone_size: -
cdr3_nt: TGTGCCAGCACCTACTACCCCTGGAACGAGCAGTACTTC
cdr3_aa: CASTYYPWNEQYF

j_call: TRBJ2-2
v_call: TRBV5-5
d_call: -
cdr3_length: 16
clone_size: -
cdr3_nt: TGTGCCAGCATCGGGGCTGGGGCAGGAGGCACCGGGGAGCTGTTTTTT
cdr3_aa: CASIGAGAGGTGELFF

j_call: TRBJ1-1
v_call: TRBV7-2
d_call: TRBD1
cdr3_length: 16
clone_size: many
cdr3_nt: TGTGCCAGCAGCTCCCGGACAGGGGGAGGGAACACTGAAGCTTTCTTT
cdr3_aa: CASSSRTGGGNTEAFF

j_call: TRBJ1-2
v_call: TRBV7-2
d_call: TRBD1
cdr3_length: 15
clone_size: few
cdr3_nt: TGTGCCAGCAGCTCAGCGAGCAGGGGGCCTAGGGGCTACACCTTC
cdr3_aa: CASSSASRGPRGYTF

j_call: TRBJ1-5
v_call: TRBV20-1
d_call: -
cdr3_length: 16
clone_size: -
cdr3_nt: TGCAGTGCTAGAGATGCGGGGGATGGTGTTGGACAGCCCCAGCATTTT
cdr3_aa: CSARDAGDGVGQPQHF

j_call: TRBJ2-1
v_call: TRBV5-1
d_call: -
cdr3_length: 17
clone_size: -
cdr3_nt: TGCGCCAGCAGCTTACGCAGGGAGACTCTACGGTACAATGAGCAGTTCTTC
cdr3_aa: CASSLRRETLRYNEQFF

j_call: TRBJ1-1
v_call: TRBV7-8
d_call: -
cdr3_length: 13
clone_size: few
cdr3_nt: TGTGCCAGCAGCCTTCGGGAGGCCGCTGAAGCTTTCTTT
cdr3_aa: CASSLREAAEAFF

j_call: TRBJ1-6
v_call: TRBV9
d_call: -
cdr3_length: 15
clone_size: -
cdr3_nt: TGTGCCAGCAGCGCAGCGACAGGAGTTAATTCACCCCTCCACTTT
cdr3_aa: CASSAATGVNSPLHF

j_call: TRBJ2-3
v_call: TRBV11-2
d_call: TRBD1
cdr3_length: 16
clone_size: -
cdr3_nt: TGTGCCAGCAGCTTAGATAGCGACAGGGGGGGAGATACGCAGTATTTT
cdr3_aa: CASSLDSDRGGDTQYF

j_call: TRBJ2-5
v_call: TRBV5-6
d_call: -
cdr3_length: 16
clone_size: few
cdr3_nt: TGTGCCAGCAGCTTAGCCCCGTCTAGCGCGCAAGAGACCCAGTACTTC
cdr3_aa: CASSLAPSSAQETQYF

j_call: TRBJ2-1
v_call: TRBV18
d_call: TRBD2
cdr3_length: 17
clone_size: -
cdr3_nt: TGTGCCAGCTCACCATTATCATATAGCGGGGGCTACAATGAGCAGTTCTTC
cdr3_aa: CASSPLSYSGGYNEQFF

j_call: TRBJ1-5
v_call: TRBV5-1
d_call: -
cdr3_length: 14
clone_size: few
cdr3_nt: TGCGCCAGCAGCCCGGGCCGAGGGTCTCAGCCCCAGCATTTT
cdr3_aa: CASSPGRGSQPQHF

j_call: TRBJ2-1
v_call: TRBV20-1
d_call: TRBD2
cdr3_length: 13
clone_size: few
cdr3_nt: TGCAGTGGGACGGGACTAGCAGCAAATGAGCAGTTCTTC
cdr3_aa: CSGTGLAANEQFF

j_call: TRBJ2-3
v_call: TRBV20-1
d_call: -
cdr3_length: 14
clone_size: many
cdr3_nt: TGCAGTGCTAGAGTAACGGGGTCCACAGATACGCAGTATTTT
cdr3_aa: CSARVTGSTDTQYF

j_call: TRBJ2-5
v_call: TRBV7-6
d_call: -
cdr3_length: 16
clone_size: -
cdr3_nt: TGTGCCAGCAGCTTAGCGGCTACGGGGGGCGAAGAGACCCAGTACTTC
cdr3_aa: CASSLAATGGEETQYF

j_call: TRBJ2-7
v_call: TRBV7-7
d_call: -
cdr3_length: 12
clone_size: few
cdr3_nt: TGTGCCAGCAGCCCAGGGTCAAGCGAGCAGTACTTC
cdr3_aa: CASSPGSSEQYF

j_call: TRBJ1-6
v_call: TRBV12-3/TRBV12-4
d_call: -
cdr3_length: 13
clone_size: few
cdr3_nt: TGTGCCAGCAGTTTAATGCGGGATTCACCCCTCCACTTT
cdr3_aa: CASSLMRDSPLHF

j_call: TRBJ1-5
v_call: TRBV7-2
d_call: -
cdr3_length: 13
clone_size: few
cdr3_nt: TGTGCCAGCAGCTTCGGGGTTAGGCAGCCCCAGCATTTT
cdr3_aa: CASSFGVRQPQHF

j_call: TRBJ1-6
v_call: TRBV5-1
d_call: TRBD1
cdr3_length: 14
clone_size: few
cdr3_nt: TGCGCCAGCCGTTCGGGGACAGGGGGTTCACCCCTCCACTTT
cdr3_aa: CASRSGTGGSPLHF